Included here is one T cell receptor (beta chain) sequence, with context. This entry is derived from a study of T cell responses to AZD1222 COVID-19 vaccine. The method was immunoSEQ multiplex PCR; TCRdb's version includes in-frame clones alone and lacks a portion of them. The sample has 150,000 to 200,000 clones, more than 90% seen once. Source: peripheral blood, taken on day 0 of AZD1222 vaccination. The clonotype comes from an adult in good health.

This CDR3 reads CASSVTGTGAFYEQYF. DNA of the CDR3: TGTGCCAGCAGTGTGACCGGGACAGGGGCCTTCTACGAGCAGTACTTC. This chain uses TRBV6-1 with TRBJ2-7; TRBD1 agrees at 10 bases. V trimming: 4 bases; J trimming: 3 bases; junction bases outside the gene matches: 9. Germline V gene data show CDR1 as MNHNS and CDR2 as SASEGT. The CDR3 is 16 residues long.